This section outlines one T cell receptor beta chain sequence together with its context. What it binds is unknown. The source of the sample is a study of cytomegalovirus exposure and HLA in healthy donors. As for the study in general: Later analysis reported that the 110 or so validation repertoires shared the platform of the roughly 630 first-cohort repertoires.

Overall study findings and caveats: In vitro data verified three CMV-associated chains as specific for CMV antigens. Per published reports, the classifier diagnosed cytomegalovirus status with high specificity and sensitivity. Usually a TCR sequence was rare, but some public TCRs were found in many donors.

TCRdb's table, derived via immunoSEQ multiplex PCR, lists solely in-frame clones and lacks some. The table records some 180,000 clones, around nine tenths of them present only once. From germline, CDR1 is SGDLS and CDR2 YYNGEE. The V end was cut by 4 bases, the J end by 1 base, with 12 bases between. The CDR3 extends over 14 amino acids. J is TRBJ2-7 and V is TRBV9, with a tentative D call TRBD1 (5 bases). The receptor comes from a man between 25 and 39 years old in good health and CMV-seropositive. Sequenced material: PBMCs. CDR3 sequence: CASSPSRGSYEQYF. CDR3 coding DNA: TGTGCCAGCAGCCCTAGTAGGGGTTCCTACGAGCAGTACTTC.